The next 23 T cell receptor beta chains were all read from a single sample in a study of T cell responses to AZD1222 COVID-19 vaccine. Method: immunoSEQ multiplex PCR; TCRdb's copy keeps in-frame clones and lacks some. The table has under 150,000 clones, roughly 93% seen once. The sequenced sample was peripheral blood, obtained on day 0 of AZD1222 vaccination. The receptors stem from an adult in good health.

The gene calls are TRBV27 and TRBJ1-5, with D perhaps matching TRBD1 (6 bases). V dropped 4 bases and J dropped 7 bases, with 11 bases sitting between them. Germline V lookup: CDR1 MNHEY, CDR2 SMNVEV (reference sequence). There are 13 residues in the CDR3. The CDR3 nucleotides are TGTGCCAGCAGTTGGGGGCAAAACCAGCCCCAGCATTTT. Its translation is CASSWGQNQPQHF.

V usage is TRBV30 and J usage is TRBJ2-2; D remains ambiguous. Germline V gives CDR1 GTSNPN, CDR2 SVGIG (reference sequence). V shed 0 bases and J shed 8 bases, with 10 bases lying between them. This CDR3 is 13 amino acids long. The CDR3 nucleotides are TGTGCCTGGAGTGTCCTCAGTACGGGGGAGCTGTTTTTT. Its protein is CAWSVLSTGELFF.

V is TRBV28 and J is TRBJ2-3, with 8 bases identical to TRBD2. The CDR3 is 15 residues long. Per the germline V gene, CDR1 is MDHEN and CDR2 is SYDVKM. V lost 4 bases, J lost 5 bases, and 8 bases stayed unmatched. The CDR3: CASSSPAGEGDTQYF. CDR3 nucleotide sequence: TGTGCCAGCAGTTCGCCAGCGGGGGAGGGAGATACGCAGTATTTT.

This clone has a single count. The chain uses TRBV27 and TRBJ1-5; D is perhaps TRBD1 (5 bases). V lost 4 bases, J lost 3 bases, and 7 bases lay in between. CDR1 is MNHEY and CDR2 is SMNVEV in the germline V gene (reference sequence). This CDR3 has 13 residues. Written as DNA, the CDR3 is TGTGCCAGCAGTTCAGGGCTCAATCAGCCCCAGCATTTT. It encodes CASSSGLNQPQHF.

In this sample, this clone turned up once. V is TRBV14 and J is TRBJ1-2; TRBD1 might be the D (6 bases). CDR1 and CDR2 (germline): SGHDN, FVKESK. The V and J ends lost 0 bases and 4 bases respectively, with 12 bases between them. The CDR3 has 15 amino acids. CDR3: CASSQDRVTGYGYTF. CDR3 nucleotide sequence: TGTGCCAGCAGCCAAGATCGGGTGACAGGCTATGGCTACACCTTC.

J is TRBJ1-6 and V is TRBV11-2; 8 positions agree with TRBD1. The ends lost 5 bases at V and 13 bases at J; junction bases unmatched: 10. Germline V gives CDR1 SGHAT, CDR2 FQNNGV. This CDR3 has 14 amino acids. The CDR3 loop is CASSQDRALTPLHF. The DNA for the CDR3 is TGTGCCAGCAGCCAGGACAGGGCTTTGACCCCCCTCCACTTT. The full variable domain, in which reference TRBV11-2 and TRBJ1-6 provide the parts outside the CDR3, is EAGVAQSPRYKIIEKRQSVAFWCNPISGHATLYWYQQILGQGPKLLIQFQNNGVVDDSQLPKDRFSAERLKGVDSTLKIQPAKLEDSAVYLCASSQDRALTPLHFGNGTRLTVT.

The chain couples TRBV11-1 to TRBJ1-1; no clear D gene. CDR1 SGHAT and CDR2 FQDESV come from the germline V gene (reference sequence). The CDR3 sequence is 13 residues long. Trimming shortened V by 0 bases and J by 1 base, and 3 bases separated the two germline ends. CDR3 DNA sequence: TGTGCCAGCAGCTTAGCAGAGAACACTGAAGCTTTCTTT. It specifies CASSLAENTEAFF.

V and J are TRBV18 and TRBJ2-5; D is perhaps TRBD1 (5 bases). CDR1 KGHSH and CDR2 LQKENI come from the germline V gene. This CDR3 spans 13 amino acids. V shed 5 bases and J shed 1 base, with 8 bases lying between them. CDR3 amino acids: CASSFTGQETQYF. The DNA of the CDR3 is TGTGCCAGCTCATTCACAGGCCAAGAGACCCAGTACTTC.

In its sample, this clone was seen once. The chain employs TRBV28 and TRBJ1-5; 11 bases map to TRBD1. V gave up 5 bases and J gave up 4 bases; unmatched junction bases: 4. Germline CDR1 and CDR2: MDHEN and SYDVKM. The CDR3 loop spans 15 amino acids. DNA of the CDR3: TGTGCCAGCAGTGGGACAGGGGGTACTAATCAGCCCCAGCATTTT. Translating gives CASSGTGGTNQPQHF.

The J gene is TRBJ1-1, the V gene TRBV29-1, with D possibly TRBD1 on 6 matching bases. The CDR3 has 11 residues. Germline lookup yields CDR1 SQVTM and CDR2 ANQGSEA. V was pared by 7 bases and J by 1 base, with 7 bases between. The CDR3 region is CSARGNTEAFF. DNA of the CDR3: TGCAGCGCCAGGGGGAACACTGAAGCTTTCTTT.

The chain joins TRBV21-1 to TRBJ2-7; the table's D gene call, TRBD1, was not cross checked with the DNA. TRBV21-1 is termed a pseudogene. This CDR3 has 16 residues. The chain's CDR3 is CASSTLRQTPSYEQYF. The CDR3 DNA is TGTGCCAGCAGCACCCTGAGACAGACGCCCTCCTACGAGCAGTACTTC.

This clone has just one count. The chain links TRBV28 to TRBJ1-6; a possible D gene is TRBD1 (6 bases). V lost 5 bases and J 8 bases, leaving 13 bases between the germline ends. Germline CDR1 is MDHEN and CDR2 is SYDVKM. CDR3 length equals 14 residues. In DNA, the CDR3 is TGTGCCAGCAGTATACAGGGAATAGATTCACCCCTCCACTTT. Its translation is CASSIQGIDSPLHF.

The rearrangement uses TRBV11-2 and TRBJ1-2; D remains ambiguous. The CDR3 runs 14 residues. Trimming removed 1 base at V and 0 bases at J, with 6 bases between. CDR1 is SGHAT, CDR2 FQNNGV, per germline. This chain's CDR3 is CASSLGAANYGYTF. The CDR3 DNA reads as TGTGCCAGCAGCTTAGGGGCAGCTAACTATGGCTACACCTTC. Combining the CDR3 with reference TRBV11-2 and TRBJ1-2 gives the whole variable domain EAGVAQSPRYKIIEKRQSVAFWCNPISGHATLYWYQQILGQGPKLLIQFQNNGVVDDSQLPKDRFSAERLKGVDSTLKIQPAKLEDSAVYLCASSLGAANYGYTFGSGTRLTVV.

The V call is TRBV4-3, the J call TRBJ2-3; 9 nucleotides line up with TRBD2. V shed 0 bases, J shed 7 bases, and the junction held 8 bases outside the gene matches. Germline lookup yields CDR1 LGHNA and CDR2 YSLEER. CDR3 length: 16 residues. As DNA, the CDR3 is TGCGCCAGCAGCCAAGAGGCGGGAGGGTCCTATTATACGCAGTATTTT. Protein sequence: CASSQEAGGSYYTQYF.

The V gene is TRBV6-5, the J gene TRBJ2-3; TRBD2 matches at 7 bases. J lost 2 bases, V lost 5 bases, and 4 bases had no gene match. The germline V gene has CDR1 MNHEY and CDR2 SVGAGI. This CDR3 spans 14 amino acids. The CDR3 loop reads CASSPGLPTDTQYF. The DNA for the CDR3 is TGTGCCAGCAGTCCGGGACTACCCACAGATACGCAGTATTTT.

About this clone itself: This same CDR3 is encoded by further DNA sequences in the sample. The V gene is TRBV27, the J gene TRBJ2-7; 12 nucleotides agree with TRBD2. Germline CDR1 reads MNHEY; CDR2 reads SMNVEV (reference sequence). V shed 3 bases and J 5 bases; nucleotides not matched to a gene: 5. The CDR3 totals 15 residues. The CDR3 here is CASSFRLAGAHEQYF. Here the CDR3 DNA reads TGTGCCAGCAGTTTTAGACTAGCGGGAGCTCACGAGCAGTACTTC.

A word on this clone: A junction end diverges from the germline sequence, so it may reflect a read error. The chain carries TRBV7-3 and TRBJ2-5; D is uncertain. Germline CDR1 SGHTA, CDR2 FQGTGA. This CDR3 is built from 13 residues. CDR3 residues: CASSQTLQGTQYF. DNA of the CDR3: TGTGCCAGCAGCCAAACCCTTCAAGGGACCCAGTACTTC. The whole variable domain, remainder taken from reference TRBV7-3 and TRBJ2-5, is GAGVSQTPSNKVTEKGKYVELRCDPISGHTALYWYRQSLGQGPEFLIYFQGTGAADDSGLPNDRFFAVRPEGSVSTLKIQRTERGDSAVYLCASSQTLQGTQYFGPGTRLLVL.

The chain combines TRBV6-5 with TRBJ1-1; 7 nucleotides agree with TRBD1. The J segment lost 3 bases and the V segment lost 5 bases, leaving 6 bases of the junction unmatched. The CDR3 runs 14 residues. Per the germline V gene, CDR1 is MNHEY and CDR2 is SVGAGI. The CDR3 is CASSPNDRDTEAFF. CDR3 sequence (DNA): TGTGCCAGCAGTCCGAACGACAGGGACACTGAAGCTTTCTTT.

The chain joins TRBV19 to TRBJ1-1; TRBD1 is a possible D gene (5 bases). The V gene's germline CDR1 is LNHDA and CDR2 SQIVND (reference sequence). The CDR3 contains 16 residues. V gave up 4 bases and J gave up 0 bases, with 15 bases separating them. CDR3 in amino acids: CASSTTLRGLNTEAFF. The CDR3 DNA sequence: TGTGCCAGTAGTACTACTCTAAGGGGTCTGAACACTGAAGCTTTCTTT.

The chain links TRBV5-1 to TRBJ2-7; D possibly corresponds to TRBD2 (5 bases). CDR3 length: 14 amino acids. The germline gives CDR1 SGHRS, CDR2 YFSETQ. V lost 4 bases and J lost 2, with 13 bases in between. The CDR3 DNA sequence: TGCGCCAGCAGCCCGGGGAACAACCCCTACGAGCAGTACTTC. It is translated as CASSPGNNPYEQYF. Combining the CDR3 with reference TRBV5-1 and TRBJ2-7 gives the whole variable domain KAGVTQTPRYLIKTRGQQVTLSCSPISGHRSVSWYQQTPGQGLQFLFEYFSETQRNKGNFPGRFSGRQFSNSRSEMNVSTLELGDSALYLCASSPGNNPYEQYFGPGTRLTVT.

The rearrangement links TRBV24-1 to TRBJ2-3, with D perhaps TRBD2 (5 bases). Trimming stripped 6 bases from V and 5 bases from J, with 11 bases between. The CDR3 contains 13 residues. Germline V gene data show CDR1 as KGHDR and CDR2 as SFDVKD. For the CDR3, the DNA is TGTGCCACCAGTCTAGCAGGAGTAGATACGCAGTATTTT. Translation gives CATSLAGVDTQYF.

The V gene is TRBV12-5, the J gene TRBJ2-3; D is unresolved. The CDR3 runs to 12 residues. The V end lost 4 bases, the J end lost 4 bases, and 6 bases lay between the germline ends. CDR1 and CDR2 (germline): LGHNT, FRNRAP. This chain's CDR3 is CASGYRADTQYF. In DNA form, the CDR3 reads TGTGCTAGTGGTTACAGAGCAGATACGCAGTATTTT.

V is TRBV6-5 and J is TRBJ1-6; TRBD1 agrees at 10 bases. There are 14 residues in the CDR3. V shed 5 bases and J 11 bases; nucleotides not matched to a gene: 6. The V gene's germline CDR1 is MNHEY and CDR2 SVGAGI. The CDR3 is CASSIRDRGTPLHF. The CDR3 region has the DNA TGTGCCAGCAGTATACGGGACAGGGGAACACCCCTCCACTTT.